The 17 T cell receptor beta chains below come from one sample, sequenced in a study of blood T cell repertoires in COVID-19. TCRdb's copy holds only in-frame clones and misses some; the assay was immunoSEQ multiplex PCR. The data hold around 160,000 clones, with 75% to 90% observed a single time. What was sequenced was PBMCs or T cells enriched from blood (not recorded which). These receptors were taken from a middle-aged woman who had been exposed to COVID-19.

In its sample, this clone was seen once. V is TRBV6-1 and J is TRBJ1-1, with unresolved D. Germline CDR1 is MNHNS and CDR2 is SASEGT. The CDR3 runs to 15 residues. Trimming took off 2 bases at V and 1 base at J, with 11 bases between the two ends. The CDR3 DNA sequence: TGTGCCAGCAGTGAACTTCCCAGTCCGAACACTGAAGCTTTCTTT. Translation gives CASSELPSPNTEAFF.

This clone was found once. The chain employs TRBV27 and TRBJ2-7; D is ambiguous. The V end lost 5 bases, the J end lost 3 bases, and 8 bases lay between the germline ends. CDR3 length: 12 amino acids. Germline CDR1 reads MNHEY; CDR2 reads SMNVEV (reference sequence). In DNA form, the CDR3 reads TGTGCCAGCAGTGGGCCCTTCTACGAGCAGTACTTC. It yields the protein CASSGPFYEQYF.

The V gene is TRBV5-1, the J gene TRBJ1-1, with TRBD1 matching 8 bases. The CDR3 loop spans 15 amino acids. CDR1 SGHRS and CDR2 YFSETQ come from the germline V gene. With V trimmed by 4 bases and J by 2 bases, 7 bases remained unmatched. CDR3 amino acids: CASSVTGERNTEAFF. The CDR3 coding sequence is TGCGCCAGCAGCGTGACAGGGGAGAGAAACACTGAAGCTTTCTTT.

This clone has only a few counts. The chain carries TRBV10-2 and TRBJ2-5, with 12 nucleotides matching TRBD1. CDR3 size: 14 residues. Germline V gives CDR1 WSHSY, CDR2 SAAADI. V dropped 8 bases and J dropped 4; count of bases not matched to a gene: 5. CDR3 in DNA: TGCGCCAGCTGGGGGACAGGGGGCCGAGAGACCCAGTACTTC. Its protein is CASWGTGGRETQYF.

The rearrangement links TRBV7-2 to TRBJ2-2; 13 nucleotides agree with TRBD2. CDR1 is SGHTA and CDR2 is FQGNSA in the germline V gene. The CDR3 spans 16 residues. Unmatched junction bases numbered 7, after V lost 5 bases and J lost 7 bases. CDR3 in amino acids: CASSPRTSGSGGELFF. The CDR3 nucleotides are TGTGCCAGCAGCCCAAGGACTAGCGGGAGTGGCGGGGAGCTGTTTTTT.

V and J are TRBV2 and TRBJ1-2; the D is unclear. Germline V gives CDR1 SNHLY, CDR2 FYNNEI. The V gene lost 6 bases and the J gene lost 1 base, with 6 bases spanning the gap. CDR3 size: 12 residues. The CDR3 reads CASSQVNYGYTF. DNA of the CDR3: TGTGCCAGCAGCCAGGTTAACTATGGCTACACCTTC.

This rearrangement joins TRBV4-1 to TRBJ2-7, with 15 nucleotides matching TRBD2. From germline, CDR1 is MGHRA and CDR2 YSYEKL. This CDR3 comprises 18 residues. V was clipped by 5 bases and J by 0 bases; unmatched bases: 8. The CDR3 DNA is TGCGCCAGCAGCTCCGGGACTAGCGGGAGGTCGATCTCCTACGAGCAGTACTTC. Protein sequence: CASSSGTSGRSISYEQYF.

The CDR3 reads CASSSTQGRGQPQHF. CDR3 nucleotides: TGTGCCAGCAGTTCGACACAGGGAAGAGGGCAGCCCCAGCATTTT. This chain links TRBV28 with TRBJ1-5; the D gene is possibly TRBD1 (6 bases). The CDR3 consists of 15 residues. Deletions cut 4 bases from V and 7 bases from J, with 17 bases between. Germline-derived CDR1 and CDR2 are MDHEN and SYDVKM.

This clone was detected once. The V and J genes are TRBV5-1 and TRBJ1-6, with D perhaps matching TRBD1 (5 bases). V dropped 4 bases and J dropped 8 bases, with 10 bases sitting between them. Germline V gene sequence: CDR1 SGHRS, CDR2 YFSETQ. The CDR3 length is 13 residues. The CDR3 DNA sequence: TGCGCCAGCAGCCCGCGGGGGGATTCACCCCTCCACTTT. Its translation: CASSPRGDSPLHF. The whole variable domain, filled in from reference TRBV5-1 and TRBJ1-6, reads KAGVTQTPRYLIKTRGQQVTLSCSPISGHRSVSWYQQTPGQGLQFLFEYFSETQRNKGNFPGRFSGRQFSNSRSEMNVSTLELGDSALYLCASSPRGDSPLHFGNGTRLTVT.

This chain uses TRBV7-9 with TRBJ2-7; 7 bases match TRBD2. The CDR3 extends over 15 amino acids. J gave up 7 bases and V 5 bases, and 14 bases lay outside the gene matches. The V gene's germline CDR1 is SEHNR and CDR2 FQNEAQ (reference sequence). The CDR3 loop is CASSPPWAGEREQYF. CDR3 nucleotides: TGTGCCAGCAGCCCTCCTTGGGCGGGAGAGAGGGAGCAGTACTTC.

The genes are TRBV9 and TRBJ2-5; 9 bases match TRBD2. Trimming removed 0 bases from V and 12 bases from J; junction bases left unmatched: 6. The CDR3 consists of 13 residues. The germline gives CDR1 SGDLS, CDR2 YYNGEE. CDR3 amino acids: CASSVGTSEQEYF. The CDR3 nucleotides are TGTGCCAGCAGCGTAGGGACTAGCGAACAGGAGTACTTC. Combining the CDR3 with reference TRBV9 and TRBJ2-5 gives the whole variable domain DSGVTQTPKHLITATGQRVTLRCSPRSGDLSVYWYQQSLDQGLQFLIQYYNGEERAKGNILERFSAQQFPDLHSELNLSSLELGDSALYFCASSVGTSEQEYFGPGTRLLVL.

The chain joins TRBV28 to TRBJ1-1; D not resolved. The V end was cut by 2 bases, the J end by 4 bases, with 2 bases between. The germline CDR1 and CDR2 sequences are MDHEN and SYDVKM. The CDR3 contains 11 residues. CDR3 loop: CASSLRTEAFF. CDR3 sequence (DNA): TGTGCCAGCAGTTTACGCACTGAAGCTTTCTTT.

The genes are TRBV19 and TRBJ2-5, with D possibly being TRBD2 (6 bases). Germline loops: CDR1 LNHDA, CDR2 SQIVND (reference sequence). V lost 5 bases, J lost 4 bases, and 14 bases lay in between. The CDR3 loop spans 14 amino acids. Written as DNA, the CDR3 is TGTGCCAGTAGTCTCTCGCGGGGAGGAGAGACCCAGTACTTC. It is translated as CASSLSRGGETQYF.

This clone was picked up a small number of times. Within the sample, other DNA sequences also encode this same CDR3. This sequence joins TRBV5-6 and TRBJ2-7; 12 nucleotides align to TRBD1. This CDR3 has 14 residues. J lost 2 bases, V lost 4 bases, and 1 base had no gene match. Germline CDR1 is SGHDT and CDR2 is YYEEEE. The CDR3 DNA is TGTGCCAGCAGCCGGGACAGGGGGCCCTACGAGCAGTACTTC. Translated, it gives CASSRDRGPYEQYF.

This chain links TRBV2 with TRBJ1-6; TRBD1 is a possible D gene (6 bases). CDR3 length: 17 amino acids. The germline V gene encodes CDR1 SNHLY and CDR2 FYNNEI. The V end was cut by 2 bases, the J end by 7 bases, with 18 bases between. CDR3 region: CASSETFRTEWNSPLHF. DNA for the CDR3: TGTGCCAGCAGTGAAACTTTTAGGACAGAATGGAATTCACCCCTCCACTTT.

This chain uses TRBV4-1 with TRBJ1-5; TRBD1 might be the D (6 bases). CDR3 length equals 14 residues. Between the trimmed V and J ends, which lost 1 base and 4 bases, there was a span of 8 bases. Germline-derived CDR1 and CDR2 are MGHRA and YSYEKL. DNA for the CDR3: TGCGCCAGCAGCCAAGTGCAGGGGAATCAGCCCCAGCATTTT. Encoded protein: CASSQVQGNQPQHF.

This CDR3 reads CASSDHGTGSSYNEQFF. The CDR3 DNA sequence: TGTGCCAGCAGTGACCACGGGACAGGGAGCTCCTACAATGAGCAGTTCTTC. The chain has TRBV25-1 and TRBJ2-1; 9 bases match TRBD1. The CDR3 has 17 amino acids. V shed 3 bases and J 0 bases; nucleotides not matched to a gene: 6. Per germline, CDR1 MGHDK and CDR2 SYGVNS.